This TCR beta chain came from a study of blood T cells in healthy people across ages. CDR3 size: 14 residues. Germline CDR1 and CDR2: MGHRA and YSYEKL. J was trimmed by 7 bases and V by 2 bases; bases with no gene match: 7. It was with a sample-barcoded 5' primer and a J-beta primer mix that a second PCR of roughly 6 to 12 cycles was run. A single record per CDR3 protein comes from TCRdb applying MiXCR to the 5' RACE reads. The sample holds about 930,000 distinct CDR3 sequences; about 27% are singletons and the top ten take 10% to 13%. A remark on this clonotype: Its antigen is as yet unknown.

Broader study findings: Versus aged donors, long-lived donors had higher diversity and more naive CD4+ cells. A strong correlation was seen between TCR beta diversity and naive T cell percentage.

These same data were also listed under a study on T cells of mothers and their children. That paper adds: A few healthy Caucasian mothers, along with their six children, were the donors.

V usage is TRBV4-1 and J usage is TRBJ1-1; TRBD1 matches 7 bases. The clonotype originates from a woman aged 40 to 50 in good health. The specimen was blood. The CDR3 nucleotides are TGCGCCAGCAGCCAACTACCGACAGGGCTTGAAGCTTTCTTT. Translating gives CASSQLPTGLEAFF.